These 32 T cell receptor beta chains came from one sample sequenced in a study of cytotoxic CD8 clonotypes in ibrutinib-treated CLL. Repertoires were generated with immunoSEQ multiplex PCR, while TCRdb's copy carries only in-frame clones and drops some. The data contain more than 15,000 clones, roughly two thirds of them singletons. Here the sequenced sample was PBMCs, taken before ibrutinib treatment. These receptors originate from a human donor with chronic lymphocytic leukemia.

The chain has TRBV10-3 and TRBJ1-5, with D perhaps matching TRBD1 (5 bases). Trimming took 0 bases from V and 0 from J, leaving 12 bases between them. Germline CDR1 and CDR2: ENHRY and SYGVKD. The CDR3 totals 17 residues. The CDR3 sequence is CAISESPPTVSNQPQHF. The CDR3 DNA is TGTGCCATCAGTGAGTCGCCCCCGACAGTTAGCAATCAGCCCCAGCATTTT.

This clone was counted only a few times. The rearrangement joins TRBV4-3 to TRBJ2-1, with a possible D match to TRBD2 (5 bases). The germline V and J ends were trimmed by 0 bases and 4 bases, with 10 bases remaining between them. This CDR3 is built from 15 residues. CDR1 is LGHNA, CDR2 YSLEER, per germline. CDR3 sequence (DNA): TGCGCCAGCAGCCAAGAACGTAGGACTTACAATGAGCAGTTCTTC. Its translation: CASSQERRTYNEQFF.

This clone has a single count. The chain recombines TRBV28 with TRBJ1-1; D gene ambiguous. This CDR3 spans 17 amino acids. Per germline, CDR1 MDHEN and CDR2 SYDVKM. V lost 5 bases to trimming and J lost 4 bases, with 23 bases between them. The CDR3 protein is CASSPPYRVRRVTEAFF. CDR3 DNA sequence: TGTGCCAGCAGTCCCCCGTATAGGGTCCGGCGGGTCACTGAAGCTTTCTTT.

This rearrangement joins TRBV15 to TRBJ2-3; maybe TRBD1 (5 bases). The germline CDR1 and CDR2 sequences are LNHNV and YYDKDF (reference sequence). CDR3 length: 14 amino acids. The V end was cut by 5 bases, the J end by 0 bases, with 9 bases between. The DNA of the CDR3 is TGTGCCACCAGCCCCAGACAGAGCACAGATACGCAGTATTTT. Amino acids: CATSPRQSTDTQYF.

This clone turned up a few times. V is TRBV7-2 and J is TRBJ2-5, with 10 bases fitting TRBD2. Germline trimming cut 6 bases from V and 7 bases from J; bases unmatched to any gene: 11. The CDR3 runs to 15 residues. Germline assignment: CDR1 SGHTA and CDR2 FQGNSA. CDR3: CASRGLAYLLGTQYF. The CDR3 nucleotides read TGTGCCAGCAGGGGACTAGCGTACCTCCTCGGGACCCAGTACTTC. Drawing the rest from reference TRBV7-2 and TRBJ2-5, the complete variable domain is GAGVSQSPSNKVTEKGKDVELRCDPISGHTALYWYRQSLGQGLEFLIYFQGNSAPDKSGLPSDRFSAERTGGSVSTLTIQRTQQEDSAVYLCASRGLAYLLGTQYFGPGTRLLVL.

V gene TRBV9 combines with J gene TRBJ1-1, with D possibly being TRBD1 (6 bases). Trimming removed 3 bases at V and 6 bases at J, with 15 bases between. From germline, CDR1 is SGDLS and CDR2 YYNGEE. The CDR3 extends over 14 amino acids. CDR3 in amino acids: CASSALGGGAEAFF. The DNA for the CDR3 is TGTGCCAGCAGCGCCTTAGGGGGGGGCGCTGAAGCTTTCTTT.

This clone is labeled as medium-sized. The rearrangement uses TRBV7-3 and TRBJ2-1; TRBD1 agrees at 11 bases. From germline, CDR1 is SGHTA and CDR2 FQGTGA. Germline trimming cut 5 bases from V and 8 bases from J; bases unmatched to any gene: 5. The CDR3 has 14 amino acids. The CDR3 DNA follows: TGTGCCAGCAGCCGGGACAGGGGGGACGATGAGCAGTTCTTC. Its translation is CASSRDRGDDEQFF.

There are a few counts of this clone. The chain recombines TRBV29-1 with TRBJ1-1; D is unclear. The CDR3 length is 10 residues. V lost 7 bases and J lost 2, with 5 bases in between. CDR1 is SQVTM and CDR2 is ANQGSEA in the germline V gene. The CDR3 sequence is CSGRNTEAFF. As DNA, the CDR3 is TGCAGCGGGCGTAACACTGAAGCTTTCTTT.

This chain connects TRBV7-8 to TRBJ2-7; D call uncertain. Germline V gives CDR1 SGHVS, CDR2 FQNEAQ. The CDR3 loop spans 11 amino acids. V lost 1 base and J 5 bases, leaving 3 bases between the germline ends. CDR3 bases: TGTGCCAGCAGCTTAGATAACGAGCAGTACTTC. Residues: CASSLDNEQYF.

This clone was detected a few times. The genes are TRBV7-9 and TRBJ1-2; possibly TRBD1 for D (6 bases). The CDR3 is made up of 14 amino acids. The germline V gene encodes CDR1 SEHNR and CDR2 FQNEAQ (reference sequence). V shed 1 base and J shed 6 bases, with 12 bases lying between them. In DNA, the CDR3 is TGTGCCAGCAGCTTAGGAGGGGGGTCTGATGGCTACACCTTC. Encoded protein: CASSLGGGSDGYTF.

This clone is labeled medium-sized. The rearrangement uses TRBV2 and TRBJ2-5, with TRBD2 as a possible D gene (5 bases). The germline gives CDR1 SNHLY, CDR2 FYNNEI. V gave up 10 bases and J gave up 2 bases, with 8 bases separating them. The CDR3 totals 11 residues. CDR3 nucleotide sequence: TGTGCCACACTAGGACAAGAGACCCAGTACTTC. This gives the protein CATLGQETQYF. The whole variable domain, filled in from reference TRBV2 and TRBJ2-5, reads EPEVTQTPSHQVTQMGQEVILRCVPISNHLYFYWYRQILGQKVEFLVSFYNNEISEKSEIFDDQFSVERPDGSNFTLKIRSTKLEDSAMYFCATLGQETQYFGPGTRLLVL.

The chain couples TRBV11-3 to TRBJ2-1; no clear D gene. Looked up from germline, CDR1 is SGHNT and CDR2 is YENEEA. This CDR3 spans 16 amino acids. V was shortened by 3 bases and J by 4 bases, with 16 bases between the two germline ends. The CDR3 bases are TGTGCCAGCAGCTTGAGACCGGTGGCACTTTACAATGAGCAGTTCTTC. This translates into CASSLRPVALYNEQFF.

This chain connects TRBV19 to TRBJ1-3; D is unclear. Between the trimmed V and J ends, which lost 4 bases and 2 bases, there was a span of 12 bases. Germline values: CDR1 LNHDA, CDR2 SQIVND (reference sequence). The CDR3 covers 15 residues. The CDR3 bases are TGTGCCAGTAGTAGCGGCAGGAAGGCTGGAAACACCATATATTTT. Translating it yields CASSSGRKAGNTIYF.

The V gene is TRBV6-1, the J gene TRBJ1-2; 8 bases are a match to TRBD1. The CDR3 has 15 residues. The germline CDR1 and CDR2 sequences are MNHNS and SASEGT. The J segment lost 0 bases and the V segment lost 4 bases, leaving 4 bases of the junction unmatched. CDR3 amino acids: CASSARTGSNYGYTF. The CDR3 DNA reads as TGTGCCAGCAGTGCCCGGACAGGGTCTAACTATGGCTACACCTTC.

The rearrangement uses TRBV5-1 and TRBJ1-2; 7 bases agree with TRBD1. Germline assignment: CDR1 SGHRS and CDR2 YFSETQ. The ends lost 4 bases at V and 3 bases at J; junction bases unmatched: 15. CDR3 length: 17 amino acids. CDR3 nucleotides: TGCGCCAGCAGCCTACAGCCCACGGGACAGTCACACTATGGCTACACCTTC. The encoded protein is CASSLQPTGQSHYGYTF.

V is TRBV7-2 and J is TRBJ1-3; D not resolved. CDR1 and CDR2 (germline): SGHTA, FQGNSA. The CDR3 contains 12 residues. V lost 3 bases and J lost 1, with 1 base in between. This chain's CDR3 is CASSFSGNTIYF. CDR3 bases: TGTGCCAGCAGCTTTTCTGGAAACACCATATATTTT.

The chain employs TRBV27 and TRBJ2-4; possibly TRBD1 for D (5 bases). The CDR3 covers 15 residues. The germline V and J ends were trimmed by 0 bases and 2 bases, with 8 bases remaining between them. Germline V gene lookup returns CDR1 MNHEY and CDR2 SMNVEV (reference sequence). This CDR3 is CASSLSGQTKNIQYF. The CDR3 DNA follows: TGTGCCAGCAGTTTATCCGGACAAACCAAAAACATTCAGTACTTC.

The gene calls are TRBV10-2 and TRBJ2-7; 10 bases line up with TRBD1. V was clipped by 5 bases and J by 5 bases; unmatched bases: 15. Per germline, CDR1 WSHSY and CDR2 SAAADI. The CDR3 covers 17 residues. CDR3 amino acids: CASSLGTGVGVRNEQYF. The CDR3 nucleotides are TGCGCCAGCAGTTTGGGGACAGGGGTTGGGGTTAGGAACGAGCAGTACTTC.

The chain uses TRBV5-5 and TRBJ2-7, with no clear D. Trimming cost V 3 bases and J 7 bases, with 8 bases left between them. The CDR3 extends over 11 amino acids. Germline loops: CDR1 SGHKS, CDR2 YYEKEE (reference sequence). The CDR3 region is CASSWKMEQYF. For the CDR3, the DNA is TGTGCCAGCAGCTGGAAAATGGAGCAGTACTTC.

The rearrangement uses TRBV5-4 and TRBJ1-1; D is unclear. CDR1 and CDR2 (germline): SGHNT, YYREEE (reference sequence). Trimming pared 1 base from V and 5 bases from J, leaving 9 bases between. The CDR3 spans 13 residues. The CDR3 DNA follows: TGTGCCAGCAGCTTGATGGAGGGAACTGAAGCTTTCTTT. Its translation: CASSLMEGTEAFF.

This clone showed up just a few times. This CDR3 reads CASSVGWGGETQYF. The CDR3 DNA follows: TGTGCCAGCAGCGTAGGGTGGGGCGGGGAGACCCAGTACTTC. The chain is built from TRBV9 and TRBJ2-5; D is perhaps TRBD1 or TRBD2 (5 bases each). The germline V gene encodes CDR1 SGDLS and CDR2 YYNGEE. The CDR3 runs 14 residues. The germline V and J ends were trimmed by 0 bases and 5 bases, with 11 bases remaining between them.

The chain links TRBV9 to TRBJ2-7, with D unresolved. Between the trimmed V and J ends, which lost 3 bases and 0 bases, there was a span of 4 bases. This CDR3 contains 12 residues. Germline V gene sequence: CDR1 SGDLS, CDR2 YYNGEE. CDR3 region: CASSGSSYEQYF. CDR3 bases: TGTGCCAGCAGCGGCAGCTCCTACGAGCAGTACTTC.

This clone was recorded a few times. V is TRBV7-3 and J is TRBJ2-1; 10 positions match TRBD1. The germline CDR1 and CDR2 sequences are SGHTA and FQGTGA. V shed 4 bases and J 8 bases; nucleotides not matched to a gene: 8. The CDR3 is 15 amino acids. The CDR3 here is CASSSRDRGSHEQFF. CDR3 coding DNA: TGTGCCAGCAGCTCCCGGGACAGGGGATCACATGAGCAGTTCTTC. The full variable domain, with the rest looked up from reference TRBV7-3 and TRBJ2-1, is GAGVSQTPSNKVTEKGKYVELRCDPISGHTALYWYRQSLGQGPEFLIYFQGTGAADDSGLPNDRFFAVRPEGSVSTLKIQRTERGDSAVYLCASSSRDRGSHEQFFGPGTRLTVL.

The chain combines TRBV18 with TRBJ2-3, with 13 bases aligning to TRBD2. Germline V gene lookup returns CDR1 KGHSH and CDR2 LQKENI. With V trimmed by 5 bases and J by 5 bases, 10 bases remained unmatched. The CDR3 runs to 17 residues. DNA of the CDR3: TGTGCCAGCTCAATGTCGACTAGCGGGGGGACTAAAGATACGCAGTATTTT. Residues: CASSMSTSGGTKDTQYF.

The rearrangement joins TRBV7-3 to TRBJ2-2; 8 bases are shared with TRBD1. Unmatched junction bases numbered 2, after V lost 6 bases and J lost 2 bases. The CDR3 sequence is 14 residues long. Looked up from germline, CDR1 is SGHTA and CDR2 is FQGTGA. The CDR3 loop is CASSDRGNTGELFF. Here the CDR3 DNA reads TGTGCCAGCAGTGACAGGGGTAACACCGGGGAGCTGTTTTTT.

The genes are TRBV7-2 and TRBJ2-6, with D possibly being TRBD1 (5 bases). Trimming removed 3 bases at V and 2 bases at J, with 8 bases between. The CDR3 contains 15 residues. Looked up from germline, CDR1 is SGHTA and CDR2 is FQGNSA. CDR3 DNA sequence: TGTGCCAGCAGCTTTAGGGGTGCTGGGGCCAACGTCCTGACTTTC. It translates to CASSFRGAGANVLTF.

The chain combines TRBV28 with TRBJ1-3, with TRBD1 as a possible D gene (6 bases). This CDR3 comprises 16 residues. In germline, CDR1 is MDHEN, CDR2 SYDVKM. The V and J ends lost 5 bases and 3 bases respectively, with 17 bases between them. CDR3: CASSPPGAIGGNTIYF. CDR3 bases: TGTGCCAGCAGTCCCCCGGGGGCTATAGGTGGAAACACCATATATTTT.

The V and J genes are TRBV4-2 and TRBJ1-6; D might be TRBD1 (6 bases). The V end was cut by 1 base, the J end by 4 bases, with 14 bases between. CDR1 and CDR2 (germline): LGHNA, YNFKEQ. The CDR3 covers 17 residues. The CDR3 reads CASSQVPGARYNSPLHF. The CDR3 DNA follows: TGTGCCAGCAGCCAAGTCCCGGGGGCGCGTTATAATTCACCCCTCCACTTT.

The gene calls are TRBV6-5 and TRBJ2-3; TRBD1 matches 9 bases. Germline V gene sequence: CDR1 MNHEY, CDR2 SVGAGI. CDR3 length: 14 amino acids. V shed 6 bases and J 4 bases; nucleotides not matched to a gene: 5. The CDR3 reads CASRPGQGSDTQYF. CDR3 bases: TGTGCCAGCAGACCGGGACAGGGATCAGATACGCAGTATTTT.

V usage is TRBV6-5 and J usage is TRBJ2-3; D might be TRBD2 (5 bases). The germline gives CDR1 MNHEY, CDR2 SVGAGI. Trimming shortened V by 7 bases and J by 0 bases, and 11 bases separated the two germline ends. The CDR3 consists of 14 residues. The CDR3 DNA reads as TGTGCCAGCAATCACGGGGAGAGCACAGATACGCAGTATTTT. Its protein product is CASNHGESTDTQYF.

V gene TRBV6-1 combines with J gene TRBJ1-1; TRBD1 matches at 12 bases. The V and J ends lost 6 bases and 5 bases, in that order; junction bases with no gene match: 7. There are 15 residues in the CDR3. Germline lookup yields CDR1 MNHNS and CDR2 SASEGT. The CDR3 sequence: CASSPRDRGRTEAFF. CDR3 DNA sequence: TGTGCCAGCAGCCCTAGGGACAGGGGGCGAACTGAAGCTTTCTTT.

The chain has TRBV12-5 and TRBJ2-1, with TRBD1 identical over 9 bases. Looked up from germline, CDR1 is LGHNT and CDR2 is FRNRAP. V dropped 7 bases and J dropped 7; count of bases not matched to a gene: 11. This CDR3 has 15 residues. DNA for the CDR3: TGTGCTAGTGCCCCAACCCGACAGGGGGGGAATGAGCAGTTCTTC. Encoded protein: CASAPTRQGGNEQFF.